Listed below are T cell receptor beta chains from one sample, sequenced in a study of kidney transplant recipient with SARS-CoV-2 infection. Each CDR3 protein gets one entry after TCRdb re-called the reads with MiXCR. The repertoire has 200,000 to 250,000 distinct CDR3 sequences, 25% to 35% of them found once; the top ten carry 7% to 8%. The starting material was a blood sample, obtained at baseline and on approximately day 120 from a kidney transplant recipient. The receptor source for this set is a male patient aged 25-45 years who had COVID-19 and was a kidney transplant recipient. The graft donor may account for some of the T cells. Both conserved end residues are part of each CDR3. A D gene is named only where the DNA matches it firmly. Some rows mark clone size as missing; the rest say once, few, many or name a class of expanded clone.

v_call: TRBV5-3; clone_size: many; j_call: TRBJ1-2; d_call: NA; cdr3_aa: CARSDTVVRKTYGYTF; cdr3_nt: TGTGCCAGATCTGATACAGTGGTGAGAAAGACCTATGGCTACACCTTC
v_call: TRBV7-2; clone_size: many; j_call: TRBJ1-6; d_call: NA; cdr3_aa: CASSSRGGADSPLHF; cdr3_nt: TGTGCCAGCAGCTCGCGGGGCGGGGCGGACTCACCCCTCCACTTT
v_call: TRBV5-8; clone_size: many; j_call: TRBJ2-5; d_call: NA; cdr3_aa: CASSLGWAWETQYF; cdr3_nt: TGTGCCAGCAGCTTGGGATGGGCTTGGGAGACCCAGTACTTC
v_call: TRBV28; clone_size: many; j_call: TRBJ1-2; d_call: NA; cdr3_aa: CASSFYRGGGYTF; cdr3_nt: TGTGCCAGCAGTTTCTATAGGGGGGGTGGCTACACCTTC
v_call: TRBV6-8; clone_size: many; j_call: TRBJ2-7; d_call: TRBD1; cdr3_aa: CASSTGQGLTYEQYF; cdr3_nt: TGTGCCAGCAGTACGGGACAGGGGTTGACCTACGAGCAGTACTTC
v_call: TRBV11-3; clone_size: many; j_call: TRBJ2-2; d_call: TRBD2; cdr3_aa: CASSQGSSGSDGELFF; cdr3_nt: TGTGCCAGCAGCCAGGGGTCTAGCGGGAGTGACGGGGAGCTGTTTTTT
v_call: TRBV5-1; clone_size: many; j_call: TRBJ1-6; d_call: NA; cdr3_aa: CASSHNRDYNSPLHF; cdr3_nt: TGCGCCAGCAGTCACAACAGGGACTATAATTCACCCCTCCACTTT
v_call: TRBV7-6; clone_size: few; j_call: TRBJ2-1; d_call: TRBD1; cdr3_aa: CASSPAGTGGMDEQFF; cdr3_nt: TGTGCCAGCAGCCCGGCCGGGACAGGGGGCATGGATGAGCAGTTCTTC
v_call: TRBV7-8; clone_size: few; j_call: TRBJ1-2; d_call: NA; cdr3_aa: CASSQCQFTRKTYGYTF; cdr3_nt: TGTGCCAGCAGCCAATGTCAGTTTACCCGAAAGACCTATGGCTACACCTTC
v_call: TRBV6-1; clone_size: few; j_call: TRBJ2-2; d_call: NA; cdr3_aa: CASSELQGYIGNTGELFF; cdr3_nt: TGTGCCAGCAGTGAACTACAGGGCTACATCGGAAACACCGGGGAGCTGTTTTTT
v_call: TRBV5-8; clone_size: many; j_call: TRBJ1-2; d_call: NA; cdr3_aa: CASCVSHPRKTYGYTF; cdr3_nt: TGTGCCAGCTGCGTCTCTCATCCACGAAAGACCTATGGCTACACCTTC
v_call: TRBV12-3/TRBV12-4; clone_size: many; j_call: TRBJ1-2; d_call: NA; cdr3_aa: CASSRPITAGKTYGYTF; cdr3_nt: TGTGCCAGCAGTCGGCCTATCACAGCAGGAAAGACCTATGGCTACACCTTC
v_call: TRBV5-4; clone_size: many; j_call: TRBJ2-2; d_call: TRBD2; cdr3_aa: CASSLVAGASTGELFF; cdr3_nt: TGTGCCAGCAGCTTGGTAGCGGGAGCCAGCACCGGGGAGCTGTTTTTT
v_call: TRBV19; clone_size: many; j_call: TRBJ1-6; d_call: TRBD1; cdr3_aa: CASSQGDRGNNSPLHF; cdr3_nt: TGTGCCAGTAGCCAAGGAGACAGGGGAAATAATTCACCCCTCCACTTT
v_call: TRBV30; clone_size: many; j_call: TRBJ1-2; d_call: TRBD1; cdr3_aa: CAWLQGSYGYTF; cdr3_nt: TGTGCCTGGCTACAGGGGAGCTATGGCTACACCTTC
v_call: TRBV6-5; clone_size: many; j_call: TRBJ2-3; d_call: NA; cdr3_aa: CASRRGSQGGDTQYF; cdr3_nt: TGTGCCAGCAGGAGGGGGTCGCAGGGAGGAGATACGCAGTATTTT
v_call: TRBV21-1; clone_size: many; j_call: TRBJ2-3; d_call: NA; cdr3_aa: CASSGGLATVMQDTQYF; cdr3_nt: TGTGCCAGCAGTGGTGGGTTAGCTACAGTCATGCAAGATACGCAGTATTTT
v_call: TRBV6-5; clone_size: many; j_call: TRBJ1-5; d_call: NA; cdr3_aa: CASSYGQGAEAQHF; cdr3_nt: TGTGCCAGCAGTTACGGTCAGGGAGCTGAAGCCCAGCATTTT
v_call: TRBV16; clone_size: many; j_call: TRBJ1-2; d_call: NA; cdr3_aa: CASSLHKVVRKTYGYTF; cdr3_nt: TGTGCCAGCAGCCTACACAAGGTCGTTAGAAAGACCTATGGCTACACCTTC
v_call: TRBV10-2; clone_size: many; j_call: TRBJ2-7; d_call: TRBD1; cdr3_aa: CASSDDLLGQSSYEQYF; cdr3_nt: TGCGCCAGCAGTGATGATTTATTGGGACAGTCCTCCTACGAGCAGTACTTC
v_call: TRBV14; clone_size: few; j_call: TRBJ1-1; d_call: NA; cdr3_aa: CASSSHGDTEAFF; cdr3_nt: TGTGCCAGCAGCTCTCACGGGGACACTGAAGCTTTCTTT
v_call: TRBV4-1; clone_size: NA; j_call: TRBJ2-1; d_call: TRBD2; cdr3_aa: CASSQESTSGRAWAYEQFF; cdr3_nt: TGCGCCAGCAGCCAAGAATCGACTAGCGGGAGGGCCTGGGCTTATGAGCAGTTCTTC
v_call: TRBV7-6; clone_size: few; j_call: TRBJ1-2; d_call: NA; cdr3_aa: CASSMVPESRKTYGYTF; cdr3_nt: TGTGCCAGCAGCATGGTCCCTGAATCTCGAAAGACCTATGGCTACACCTTC
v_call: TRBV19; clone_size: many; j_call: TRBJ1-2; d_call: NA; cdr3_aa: CASSRGETNRKTYGYTF; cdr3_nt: TGTGCCAGTAGTCGGGGCGAGACAAATCGAAAGACCTATGGCTACACCTTC
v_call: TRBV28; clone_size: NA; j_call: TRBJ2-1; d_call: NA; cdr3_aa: CASSLWSGSSYNEQFF; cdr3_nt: TGTGCCAGCAGTTTATGGTCAGGGAGCTCCTACAATGAGCAGTTCTTC
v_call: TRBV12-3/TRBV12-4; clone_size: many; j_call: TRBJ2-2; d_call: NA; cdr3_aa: CASVGVPLVDTGELFF; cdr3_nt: TGTGCCAGCGTAGGGGTGCCCCTGGTAGACACCGGGGAGCTGTTTTTT
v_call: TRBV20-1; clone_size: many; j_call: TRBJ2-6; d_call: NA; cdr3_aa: CSAREGAGANVLTF; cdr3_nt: TGCAGTGCTAGAGAAGGGGCCGGGGCCAACGTCCTGACTTTC
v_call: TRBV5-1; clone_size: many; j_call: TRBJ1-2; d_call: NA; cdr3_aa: CASNVASVRKTYGYTF; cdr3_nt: TGCGCCAGCAACGTTGCATCGGTTCGAAAGACCTATGGCTACACCTTC
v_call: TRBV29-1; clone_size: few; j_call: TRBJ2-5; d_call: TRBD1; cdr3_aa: CSADRGIQETQYF; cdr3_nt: TGCAGCGCCGACAGGGGGATCCAAGAGACCCAGTACTTC
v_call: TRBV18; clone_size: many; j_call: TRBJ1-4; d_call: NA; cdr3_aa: CASSPSAAATNEKLFF; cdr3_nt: TGTGCCAGCTCACCAAGTGCAGCTGCAACTAATGAAAAACTGTTTTTT
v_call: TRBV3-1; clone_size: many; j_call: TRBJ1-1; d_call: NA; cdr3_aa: CASSSKFPISIRTEAFF; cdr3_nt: TGTGCCAGCAGCTCAAAATTTCCCATTTCAATTCGCACTGAAGCTTTCTTT
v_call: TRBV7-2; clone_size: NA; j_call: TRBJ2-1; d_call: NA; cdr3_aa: CASNRGTINNEQFF; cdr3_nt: TGTGCCAGCAACCGCGGGACCATTAACAATGAGCAGTTCTTC
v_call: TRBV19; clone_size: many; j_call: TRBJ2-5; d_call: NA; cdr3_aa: CASSIHWGPGETQYF; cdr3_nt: TGTGCCAGTAGTATTCATTGGGGGCCGGGGGAGACCCAGTACTTC
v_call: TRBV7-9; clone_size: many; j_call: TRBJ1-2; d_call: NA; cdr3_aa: CASSIHAYHGKTYGYTF; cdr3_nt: TGTGCCAGCAGCATTCACGCATACCATGGAAAGACCTATGGCTACACCTTC
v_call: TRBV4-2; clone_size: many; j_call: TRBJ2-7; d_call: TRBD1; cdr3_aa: CASSQERDRYYYEQYF; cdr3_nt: TGTGCCAGCAGCCAAGAGCGGGACAGGTACTACTACGAGCAGTACTTC
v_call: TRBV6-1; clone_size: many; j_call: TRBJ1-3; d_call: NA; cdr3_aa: CASSEVVETTGNTIYF; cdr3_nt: TGTGCCAGCAGTGAAGTGGTAGAGACTACAGGAAACACCATATATTTT
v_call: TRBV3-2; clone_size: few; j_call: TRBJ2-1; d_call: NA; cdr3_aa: CASSQDVPSDEQFF; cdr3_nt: TGTGCCAGCAGCCAAGATGTACCTAGCGATGAGCAGTTCTTC
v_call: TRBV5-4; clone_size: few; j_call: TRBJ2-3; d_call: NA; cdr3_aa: CASSFFQTDTQYF; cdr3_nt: TGTGCCAGCAGCTTCTTTCAGACAGATACGCAGTATTTT
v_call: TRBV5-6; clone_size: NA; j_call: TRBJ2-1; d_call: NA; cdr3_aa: CASSLRSEWEEQFF; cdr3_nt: TGTGCCAGCAGCTTGCGCTCGGAATGGGAGGAGCAGTTCTTC
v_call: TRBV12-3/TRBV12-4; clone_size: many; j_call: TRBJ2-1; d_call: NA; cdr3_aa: CASSFPGRKNEQFF; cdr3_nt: TGTGCCAGCAGTTTTCCGGGACGGAAGAATGAGCAGTTCTTC
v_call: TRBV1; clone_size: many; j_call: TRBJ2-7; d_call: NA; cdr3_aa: CTSSHRDFYEQYF; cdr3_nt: TGCACCAGCAGCCACCGGGACTTTTACGAGCAGTACTTC
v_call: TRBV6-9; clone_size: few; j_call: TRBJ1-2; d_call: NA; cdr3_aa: CASSTGRPYGKTYGYTF; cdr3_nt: TGTGCCAGCAGTACAGGGAGGCCTTACGGAAAGACCTATGGCTACACCTTC
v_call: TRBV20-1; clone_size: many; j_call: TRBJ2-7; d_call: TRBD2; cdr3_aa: CSARLAGVGEQYF; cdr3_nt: TGCAGTGCGAGACTAGCGGGAGTGGGGGAGCAGTACTTC
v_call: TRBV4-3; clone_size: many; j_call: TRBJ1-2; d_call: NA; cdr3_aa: CASSLWGGRRKTYGYTF; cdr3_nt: TGCGCCAGCAGCTTGTGGGGAGGACGTCGAAAGACCTATGGCTACACCTTC
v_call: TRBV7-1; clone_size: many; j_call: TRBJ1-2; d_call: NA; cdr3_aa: CASSVSGHEGKTYGYTF; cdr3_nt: TGTGCCAGCAGCGTAAGTGGTCACGAGGGAAAGACCTATGGCTACACCTTC
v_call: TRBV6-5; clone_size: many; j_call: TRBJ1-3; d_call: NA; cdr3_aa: CASREQGYGNTIYF; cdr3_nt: TGTGCCAGCAGAGAACAGGGATATGGAAACACCATATATTTT
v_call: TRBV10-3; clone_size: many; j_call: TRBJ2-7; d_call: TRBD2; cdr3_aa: CAIRRETPNEQYF; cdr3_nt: TGTGCCATCAGGCGGGAGACCCCCAACGAGCAGTACTTC
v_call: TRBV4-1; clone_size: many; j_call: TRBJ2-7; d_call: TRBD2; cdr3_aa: CASSHTSGISEQYF; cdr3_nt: TGCGCCAGCAGCCATACTAGCGGGATTTCCGAGCAGTACTTC
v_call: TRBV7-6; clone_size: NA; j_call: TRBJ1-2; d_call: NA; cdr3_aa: CTSSHITESRKTYGYTF; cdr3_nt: TGTACCAGCAGCCACATCACTGAATCTCGAAAGACCTATGGCTACACCTTC
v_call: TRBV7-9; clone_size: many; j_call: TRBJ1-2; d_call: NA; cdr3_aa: CASSLIGYHGKTYGYTF; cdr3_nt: TGTGCCAGCAGCCTCATCGGATACCATGGAAAGACCTATGGCTACACCTTC
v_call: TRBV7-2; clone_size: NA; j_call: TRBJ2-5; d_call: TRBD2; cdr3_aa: CASGPTSGNSETQYF; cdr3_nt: TGTGCTAGCGGCCCTACTAGCGGGAATTCAGAGACCCAGTACTTC
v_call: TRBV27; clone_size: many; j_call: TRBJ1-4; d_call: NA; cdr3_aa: CASSSGETWNEKLFF; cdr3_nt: TGTGCCAGCAGCTCAGGGGAAACCTGGAATGAAAAACTGTTTTTT
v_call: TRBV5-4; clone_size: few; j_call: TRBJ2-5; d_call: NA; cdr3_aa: CASSADQETQYF; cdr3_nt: TGTGCCAGCAGCGCAGATCAAGAGACCCAGTACTTC
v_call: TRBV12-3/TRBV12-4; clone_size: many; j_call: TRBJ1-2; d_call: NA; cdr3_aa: CASSLVRAHGYTF; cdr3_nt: TGTGCCAGCAGTTTAGTCAGGGCGCATGGCTACACCTTC